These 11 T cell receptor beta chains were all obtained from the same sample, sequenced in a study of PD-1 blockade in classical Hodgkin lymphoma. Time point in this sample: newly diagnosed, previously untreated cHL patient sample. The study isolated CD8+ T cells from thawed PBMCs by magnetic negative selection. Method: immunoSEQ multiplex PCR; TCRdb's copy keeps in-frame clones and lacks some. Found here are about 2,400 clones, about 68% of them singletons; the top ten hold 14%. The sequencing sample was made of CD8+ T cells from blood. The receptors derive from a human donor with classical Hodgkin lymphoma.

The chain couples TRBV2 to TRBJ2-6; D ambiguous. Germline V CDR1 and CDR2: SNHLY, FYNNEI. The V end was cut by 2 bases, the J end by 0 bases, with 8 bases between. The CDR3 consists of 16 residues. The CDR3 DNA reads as TGTGCCAGCAGTGAAAGTCTTCCCTCTGGGGCCAACGTCCTGACTTTC. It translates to CASSESLPSGANVLTF.

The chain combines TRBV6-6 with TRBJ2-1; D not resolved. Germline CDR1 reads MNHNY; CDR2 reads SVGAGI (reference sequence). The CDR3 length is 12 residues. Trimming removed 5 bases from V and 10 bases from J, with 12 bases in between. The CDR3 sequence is CASSPAADEQFF. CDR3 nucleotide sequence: TGTGCCAGCAGTCCGGCGGCGGACGAGCAGTTCTTC.

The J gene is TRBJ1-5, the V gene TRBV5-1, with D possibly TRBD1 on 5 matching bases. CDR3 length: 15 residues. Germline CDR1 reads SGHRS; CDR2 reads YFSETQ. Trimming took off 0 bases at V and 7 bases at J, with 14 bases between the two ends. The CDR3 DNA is TGCGCCAGCAGCTTGGGGGGGACGACTGGACAGCCCCAGCATTTT. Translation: CASSLGGTTGQPQHF.

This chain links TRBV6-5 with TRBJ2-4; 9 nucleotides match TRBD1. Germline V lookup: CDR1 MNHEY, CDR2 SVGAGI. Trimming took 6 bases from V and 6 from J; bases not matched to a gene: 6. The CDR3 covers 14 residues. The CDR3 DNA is TGTGCCAGCAGGACCCGGGACAGGGTAAACATTCAGTACTTC. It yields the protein CASRTRDRVNIQYF.

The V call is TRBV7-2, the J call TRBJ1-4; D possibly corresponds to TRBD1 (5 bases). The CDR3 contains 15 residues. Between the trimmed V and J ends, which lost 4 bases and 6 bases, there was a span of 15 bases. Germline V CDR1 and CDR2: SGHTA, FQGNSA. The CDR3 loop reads CASSYSGAYYEKLFF. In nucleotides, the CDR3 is TGTGCCAGCAGCTACTCCGGGGCGTATTATGAAAAACTGTTTTTT.

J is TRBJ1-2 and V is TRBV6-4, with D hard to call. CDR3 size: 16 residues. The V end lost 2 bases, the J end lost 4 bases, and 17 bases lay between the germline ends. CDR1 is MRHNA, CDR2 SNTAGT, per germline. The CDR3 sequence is CASSDVPTAPFYGYTF. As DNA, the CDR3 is TGTGCCAGCAGTGACGTTCCCACAGCACCATTCTATGGCTACACCTTC.

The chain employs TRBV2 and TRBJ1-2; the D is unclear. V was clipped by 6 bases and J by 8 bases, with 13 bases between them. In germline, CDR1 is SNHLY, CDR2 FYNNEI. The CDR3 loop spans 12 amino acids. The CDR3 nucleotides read TGTGCCAGCAGATCCGACGGTGGGGGCTACACCTTC. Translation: CASRSDGGGYTF.

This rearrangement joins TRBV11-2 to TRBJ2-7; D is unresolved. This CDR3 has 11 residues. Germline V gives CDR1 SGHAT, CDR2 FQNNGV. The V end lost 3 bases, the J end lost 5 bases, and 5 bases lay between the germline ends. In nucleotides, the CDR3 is TGTGCCAGCAGCTTTCCGGACGAGCAGTACTTC. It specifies CASSFPDEQYF.

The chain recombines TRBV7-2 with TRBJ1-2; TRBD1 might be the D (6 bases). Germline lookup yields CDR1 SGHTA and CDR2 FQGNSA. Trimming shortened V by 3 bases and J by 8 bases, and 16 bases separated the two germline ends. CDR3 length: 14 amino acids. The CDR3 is CASSLTGIDKGYTF. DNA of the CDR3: TGTGCCAGCAGCTTGACAGGAATAGATAAAGGCTACACCTTC.

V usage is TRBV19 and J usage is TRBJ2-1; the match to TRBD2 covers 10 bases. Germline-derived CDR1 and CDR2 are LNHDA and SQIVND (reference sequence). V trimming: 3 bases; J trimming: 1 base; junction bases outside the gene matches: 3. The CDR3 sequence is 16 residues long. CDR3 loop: CASSIQAGGSYNEQFF. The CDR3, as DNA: TGTGCCAGTAGTATCCAAGCGGGGGGGTCCTACAATGAGCAGTTCTTC.

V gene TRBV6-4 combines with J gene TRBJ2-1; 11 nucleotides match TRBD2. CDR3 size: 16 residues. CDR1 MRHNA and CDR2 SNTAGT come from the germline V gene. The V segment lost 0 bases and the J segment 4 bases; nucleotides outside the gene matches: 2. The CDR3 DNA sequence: TGTGCCAGCAGTGACTCCGGGACTAGCGGTTACAATGAGCAGTTCTTC. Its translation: CASSDSGTSGYNEQFF.